This entry lists 10 T cell receptor beta chains sequenced from one sample in a study of T-cell reconstitution after alpha-beta-depleted transplantation in children. The authors prepared the TCRbeta library with unique molecular identifiers. TCRdb used MiXCR to reprocess the PCR reads, holding one entry per CDR3 protein. The sample shows about 440,000 distinct CDR3 sequences, roughly 43% of them seen only once. The source material was PBMCs, sampled before TCRalphabeta/CD19-depleted stem cell transplant. The source of these receptors is a girl aged 2-15 years with aplastic anemia, due to receive a stem cell transplant.

The chain uses TRBV12-3 or TRBV12-4 and TRBJ2-5, with TRBD2 matching 15 bases. The CDR3 totals 16 residues. J gave up 4 bases and V 5 bases, and 5 bases lay outside the gene matches. The CDR3 coding sequence is TGTGCCAGCAGTGTCGGACTAGCGGGAGGGTCAGAGACCCAGTACTTC. Amino acid sequence: CASSVGLAGGSETQYF.

The gene calls are TRBV7-6 and TRBJ2-2, with no clear D. V gave up 1 base and J gave up 7 bases, with 13 bases separating them. The V gene's germline CDR1 is SGHVS and CDR2 FNYEAQ. This CDR3 is 15 amino acids long. The CDR3 DNA follows: TGTGCCAGCAGCTTAGTAGGATTTACGGGCGGGGAGCTGTTTTTT. The encoded protein is CASSLVGFTGGELFF.

CDR3 in amino acids: CASSFPRPRSYNEQFF. The CDR3 nucleotides are TGCGCCAGCAGCTTCCCCAGACCTCGCTCCTACAATGAGCAGTTCTTC. This chain joins TRBV5-1 and TRBJ2-1; D not certain. The CDR3 totals 16 residues. CDR1 and CDR2 from the germline V gene are SGHRS and YFSETQ. Trimming left V 2 bases short and J 0 bases short, with 12 bases between.

This clonotype turned up a few times. The chain employs TRBV29-1 and TRBJ1-5; 11 nucleotides line up with TRBD1. This CDR3 comprises 14 residues. Trimming at V came to 4 bases and at J to 4 bases, leaving 3 bases not matched to a gene. CDR1 is SQVTM, CDR2 ANQGSEA, per germline. Here the CDR3 reads CSVAGTGGNQPQHF. CDR3 sequence (DNA): TGCAGCGTTGCCGGGACAGGGGGAAATCAGCCCCAGCATTTT.

This clonotype came up many times. The chain employs TRBV7-8 and TRBJ1-1, with TRBD1 as a possible D gene (5 bases). There are 16 residues in the CDR3. Trimming pared 1 base from V and 4 bases from J, leaving 16 bases between. Germline values: CDR1 SGHVS, CDR2 FQNEAQ. The CDR3 is CASSLVLGDTATEAFF. The CDR3 DNA follows: TGTGCCAGCAGCTTAGTTTTAGGGGATACAGCCACTGAAGCTTTCTTT.

The CDR3 region has the DNA TGTGCCAGCAGCCAGGGGGCGCGGGGGACAGAGCAGTTCTTC. Translating gives CASSQGARGTEQFF. The J gene is TRBJ2-1, the V gene TRBV6-2 or TRBV6-3; tentative D call: TRBD1 (8 bases). Trimming removed 6 bases at V and 10 bases at J, with 19 bases between. This CDR3 region has 14 residues. CDR1 is MNHEY and CDR2 is SVGEGT in the germline V gene.

This clonotype was counted once. The gene calls are TRBV5-4 and TRBJ2-2; 10 positions match TRBD2. The germline V gene has CDR1 SGHNT and CDR2 YYREEE (reference sequence). The CDR3 has 16 amino acids. The J segment lost 4 bases and the V segment lost 2 bases, leaving 5 bases of the junction unmatched. The CDR3 reads CASSFERGGITGELFF. The CDR3, as DNA: TGTGCCAGCAGCTTCGAGCGGGGGGGCATCACCGGGGAGCTGTTTTTT. Full variable domain (remainder filled in from reference TRBV5-4 and TRBJ2-2): ETGVTQSPTHLIKTRGQQVTLRCSSQSGHNTVSWYQQALGQGPQFIFQYYREEENGRGNFPPRFSGLQFPNYSSELNVNALELDDSALYLCASSFERGGITGELFFGEGSRLTVL.

This clonotype appeared a few times. This rearrangement joins TRBV7-8 to TRBJ2-1; TRBD2 matches 14 bases. Trimming removed 5 bases from V and 0 bases from J; junction bases left unmatched: 9. Germline loops: CDR1 SGHVS, CDR2 FQNEAQ. CDR3 length: 19 residues. This CDR3 reads CASSPGLAGAPSSYNEQFF. DNA for the CDR3: TGTGCCAGCAGCCCGGGACTAGCGGGGGCCCCGAGCTCCTACAATGAGCAGTTCTTC.

The chain carries TRBV7-3 and TRBJ2-1; 11 positions match TRBD2. V gave up 5 bases and J gave up 6 bases; unmatched junction bases: 18. Germline V gives CDR1 SGHTA, CDR2 FQGTGA. This CDR3 region has 19 residues. The CDR3 DNA sequence: TGTGCCAGCAGCCCCTCTGCCCGCCCGGGACTAGCGGTGACCAATGAGCAGTTCTTC. Protein: CASSPSARPGLAVTNEQFF.

The chain has TRBV12-3 or TRBV12-4 and TRBJ2-3; D is uncertain. V lost 10 bases to trimming and J lost 2 bases, with 7 bases between them. The CDR3 is made up of 11 amino acids. The CDR3 sequence: CAISYTDTQYF. The CDR3 bases are TGTGCCATCTCCTACACAGATACGCAGTATTTT.